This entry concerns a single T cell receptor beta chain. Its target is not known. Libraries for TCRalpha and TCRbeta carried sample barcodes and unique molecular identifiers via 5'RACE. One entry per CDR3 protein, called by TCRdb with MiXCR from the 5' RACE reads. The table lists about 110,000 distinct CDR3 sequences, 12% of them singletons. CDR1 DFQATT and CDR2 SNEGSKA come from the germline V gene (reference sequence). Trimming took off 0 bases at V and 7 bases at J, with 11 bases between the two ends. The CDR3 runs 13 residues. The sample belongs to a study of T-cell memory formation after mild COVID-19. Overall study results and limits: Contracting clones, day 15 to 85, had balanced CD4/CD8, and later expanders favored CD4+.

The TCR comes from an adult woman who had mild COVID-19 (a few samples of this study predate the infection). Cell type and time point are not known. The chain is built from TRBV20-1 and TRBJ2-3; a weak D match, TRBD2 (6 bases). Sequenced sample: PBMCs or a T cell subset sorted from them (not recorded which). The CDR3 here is CSARDPSVYTQYF. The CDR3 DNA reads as TGCAGTGCTAGAGATCCTAGCGTCTATACGCAGTATTTT.